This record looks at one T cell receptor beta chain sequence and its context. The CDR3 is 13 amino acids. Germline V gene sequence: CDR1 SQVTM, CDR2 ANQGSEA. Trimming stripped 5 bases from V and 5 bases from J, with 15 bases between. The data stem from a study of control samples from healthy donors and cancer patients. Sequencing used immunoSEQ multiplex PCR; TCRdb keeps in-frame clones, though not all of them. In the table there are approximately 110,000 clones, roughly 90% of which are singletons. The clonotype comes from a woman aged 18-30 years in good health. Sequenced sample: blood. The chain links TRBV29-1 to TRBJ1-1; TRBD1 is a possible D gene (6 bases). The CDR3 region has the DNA TGCAGCGTTAAGTCCCCAGGGGTTACTGAAGCTTTCTTT. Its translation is CSVKSPGVTEAFF.